These T cell receptor beta chains were read from a single sample in a study of OX40 agonist ivuxolimab in advanced cancers. Only in-frame clones appear in the TCRdb table, and some are missing; sequencing was by immunoSEQ multiplex PCR. The sample lists roughly 48,000 clones, 83% occurring once. This sample comprised CD4+ or CD8+ T cells sorted from blood, obtained in a trial of the OX40 agonist ivuxolimab. The receptor set was obtained from an adult with an advanced solid tumor such as melanoma, head and neck, liver or kidney cancer. CDR3s include the opening cysteine and the closing phenylalanine or tryptophan. Fields, in order: clone size, V gene, J gene, D gene, CDR3 protein, CDR3 DNA. The D gene is left open where the match is weak. Part of the rows lack a size; the others show once, few, many or a class for expanded clones.

NA	TRBV18	TRBJ1-1	TRBD1	CASSPRTGGTEAFF	TGTGCCAGCTCACCCCGGACAGGGGGGACTGAAGCTTTCTTT
NA	TRBV4-3	TRBJ1-4	TRBD1	CASSPQGGREKLFF	TGCGCCAGCAGCCCCCAGGGGGGAAGGGAAAAACTGTTTTTT
few	TRBV11-3	TRBJ2-2	NA	CASSVVPVGELFF	TGTGCCAGCAGCGTAGTGCCAGTCGGGGAGCTGTTTTTT
NA	TRBV19	TRBJ1-1	NA	CASSINWDGVEAFF	TGTGCCAGTAGTATAAATTGGGACGGGGTGGAAGCTTTCTTT
NA	TRBV11-2	TRBJ1-2	TRBD1	CASSFDGTGRLDYGYTF	TGTGCCAGCAGCTTCGACGGGACAGGGAGGTTGGACTATGGCTACACCTTC
NA	TRBV4-3	TRBJ1-3	NA	CASSQDLLSGNTIYF	TGCGCCAGCAGCCAAGATCTCCTCTCTGGAAACACCATATATTTT
NA	TRBV11-3	TRBJ2-3	NA	CASSPSIGGGETQYF	TGTGCCAGCAGCCCGAGTATAGGGGGCGGGGAAACGCAGTATTTT
NA	TRBV7-9	TRBJ1-3	NA	CASRLDRNTIYF	TGTGCCAGCAGGTTGGATCGAAACACCATATATTTT
NA	TRBV5-1	TRBJ2-7	NA	CASSLESGGEYAQYF	TGCGCCAGCAGCTTGGAATCTGGGGGCGAATATGCGCAGTACTTC
NA	TRBV9	TRBJ1-2	NA	CASSLTGLNYGYTF	TGTGCCAGCAGCTTGACGGGGCTTAACTATGGCTACACCTTC
NA	TRBV30	TRBJ1-4	TRBD1	CAWSEGQGVWEKLFF	TGTGCCTGGAGTGAGGGACAGGGTGTATGGGAAAAACTGTTTTTT
NA	TRBV19	TRBJ2-3	TRBD2	CASSIQAAGSRDTQYF	TGTGCCAGTAGTATACAGGCAGCGGGGTCCCGAGATACGCAGTATTTT
few	TRBV5-1	TRBJ1-6	TRBD1	CASSLDRAANSPLHF	TGCGCCAGCAGCTTAGACAGGGCGGCTAATTCACCCCTCCACTTT
NA	TRBV4-3	TRBJ2-3	NA	CASSQGTLTDTQYF	TGCGCCAGCAGCCAAGGAACCCTCACAGATACGCAGTATTTT